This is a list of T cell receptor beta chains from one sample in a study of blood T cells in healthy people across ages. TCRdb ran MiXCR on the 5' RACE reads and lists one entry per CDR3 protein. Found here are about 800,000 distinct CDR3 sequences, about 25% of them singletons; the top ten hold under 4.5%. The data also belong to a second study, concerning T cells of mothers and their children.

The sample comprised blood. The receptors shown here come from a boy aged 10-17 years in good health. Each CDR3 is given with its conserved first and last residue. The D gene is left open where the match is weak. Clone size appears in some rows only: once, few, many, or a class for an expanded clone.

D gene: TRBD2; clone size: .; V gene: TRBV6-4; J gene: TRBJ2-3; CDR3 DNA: TGTGCCAGCAGTGACTCGCGGGAGACAGATACGCAGTATTTT; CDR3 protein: CASSDSRETDTQYF
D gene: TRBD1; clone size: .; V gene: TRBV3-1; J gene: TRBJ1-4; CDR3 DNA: TGTGCCAGCACCCCCAGGGGGTTTAGTGAAAAACTGTTTTTT; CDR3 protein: CASTPRGFSEKLFF
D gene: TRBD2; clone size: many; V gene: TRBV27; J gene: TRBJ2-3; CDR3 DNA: TGTGCCAGCAGTTTAGATAGCGGGAGAACAGATACGCAGTATTTT; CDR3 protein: CASSLDSGRTDTQYF
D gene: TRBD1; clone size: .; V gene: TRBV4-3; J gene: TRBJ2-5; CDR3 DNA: TGCGCCAGCAGCCAAGGGACAGGGATTCAAGAGACCCAGTACTTC; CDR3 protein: CASSQGTGIQETQYF
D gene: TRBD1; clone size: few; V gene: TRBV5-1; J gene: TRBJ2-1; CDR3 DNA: TGCGCCAGCAGCTCCCTGGGACAGGGGTACAATGAGCAGTTCTTC; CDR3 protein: CASSSLGQGYNEQFF
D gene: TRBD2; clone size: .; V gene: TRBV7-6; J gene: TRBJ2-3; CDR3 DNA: TGTGCCAGCAGCTTAGTATCTAGCGGGGGCCGTACTAGCACAGATACGCAGTATTTT; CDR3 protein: CASSLVSSGGRTSTDTQYF
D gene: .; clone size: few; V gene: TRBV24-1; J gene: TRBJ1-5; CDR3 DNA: TGTGCCACCAGTCAGGACGTGAGGCCCCAGCATTTT; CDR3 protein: CATSQDVRPQHF
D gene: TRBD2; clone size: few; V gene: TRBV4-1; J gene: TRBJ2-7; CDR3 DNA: TGCGCCAGCAGCCAATACCTAGCGGCCTCCTACGAGCAGTACTTC; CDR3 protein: CASSQYLAASYEQYF
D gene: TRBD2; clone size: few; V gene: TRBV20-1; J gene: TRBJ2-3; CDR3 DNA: TGCAGTGCTAGGGAGCCGACTAGCGGGGCTCGAAGAACGCAGTATTTT; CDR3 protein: CSAREPTSGARRTQYF
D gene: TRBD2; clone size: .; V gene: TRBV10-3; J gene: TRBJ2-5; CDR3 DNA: TGTGCCATCAGTGAAGTCCTAGCGGGAGAAGAGACCCAGTACTTC; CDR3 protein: CAISEVLAGEETQYF
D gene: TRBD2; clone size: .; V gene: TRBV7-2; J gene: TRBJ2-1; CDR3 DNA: TGTGCCAGCAGCTTAGTAGCCCGGGGACTAGCGGGATGGAATGAGCAGTTCTTC; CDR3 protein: CASSLVARGLAGWNEQFF
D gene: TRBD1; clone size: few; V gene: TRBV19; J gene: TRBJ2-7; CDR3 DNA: TGTGCCAGTAGTGCCGGGACAGGGGTTCCCTACGAGCAGTACTTC; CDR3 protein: CASSAGTGVPYEQYF
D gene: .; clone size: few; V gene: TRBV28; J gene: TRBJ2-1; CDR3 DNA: TGTGCCAGCAGTTCCAGGACAGACTACAATGAGCAGTTCTTC; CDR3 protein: CASSSRTDYNEQFF
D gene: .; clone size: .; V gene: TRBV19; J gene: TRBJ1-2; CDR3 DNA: TGTGCCAGTAGCTTCCGGACGACCTATGGCTACACCTTC; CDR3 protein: CASSFRTTYGYTF
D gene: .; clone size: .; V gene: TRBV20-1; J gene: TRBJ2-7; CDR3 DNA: TGCAGTGCTAGAGCCGCGCTGTCCCACGAGCAGTACTTC; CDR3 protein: CSARAALSHEQYF
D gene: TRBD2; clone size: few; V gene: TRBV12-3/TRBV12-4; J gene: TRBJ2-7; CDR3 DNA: TGTGCCAGCAGACCGGGACTAGCGGTCTACGAGCAGTACTTC; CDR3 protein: CASRPGLAVYEQYF
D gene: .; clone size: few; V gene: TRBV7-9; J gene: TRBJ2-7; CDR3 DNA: TGTGCCAGCAGCCCGGTGCTGGGGGCTCGAGAGCAGTACTTC; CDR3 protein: CASSPVLGAREQYF